Presented here are 13 T cell receptor beta chains from one specimen sequenced in a study of blood T cell repertoires in COVID-19. Clones were read by immunoSEQ multiplex PCR, and TCRdb kept only the in-frame ones, dropping some. In the table there are hundreds of thousands of clones, 65% to 85% of which are singletons. Sequencing was done on a sample of peripheral blood. These receptors all come from a woman over 75 with acute or convalescent COVID-19.

The V and J genes are TRBV28 and TRBJ1-4; 8 bases align to TRBD1. Trimming took 4 bases from V and 7 from J; bases not matched to a gene: 8. The V gene's germline CDR1 is MDHEN and CDR2 SYDVKM. CDR3 length: 15 residues. The CDR3 nucleotides are TGTGCCAGCAGTTCCTTGACAGGGGCCATTGAAAAACTGTTTTTT. Residues: CASSSLTGAIEKLFF.

J is TRBJ2-1 and V is TRBV6-5; 9 bases match TRBD1. V shed 3 bases and J 12 bases; nucleotides not matched to a gene: 6. The CDR3 has 13 residues. CDR1 and CDR2 from the germline V gene are MNHEY and SVGAGI. CDR3 region: CASSYPGTGMQFF. CDR3 nucleotides: TGTGCCAGCAGTTATCCCGGGACAGGGATGCAGTTCTTC.

Turning to this clone: This specimen includes other DNA sequences encoding the same CDR3. This chain connects TRBV19 to TRBJ1-2, with D unresolved. With 1 base removed from V and 2 bases from J, the gap between germline ends came to 8 bases. The germline gives CDR1 LNHDA, CDR2 SQIVND (reference sequence). This CDR3 region has 14 residues. CDR3 sequence: CASSIGTANYGYTF. CDR3 DNA: TGTGCCAGTAGTATAGGAACAGCCAACTATGGCTACACCTTC.

This rearrangement joins TRBV3-1 (or the pseudogene TRBV3-2) to TRBJ2-7; D gene unclear. From germline, CDR1 is LGHDT and CDR2 YNNKEL (reference sequence). Trimming left V 1 base short and J 3 bases short, with 10 bases between. The CDR3 consists of 14 residues. Here the CDR3 reads CASSQGAIGYEQYF. CDR3 DNA: TGTGCCAGCAGCCAAGGGGCCATCGGCTACGAGCAGTACTTC.

The chain is built from TRBV28 and TRBJ2-7; 10 bases align to TRBD2. CDR3 length equals 15 residues. Trimming at V came to 7 bases and at J to 4 bases, leaving 10 bases not matched to a gene. CDR1 and CDR2 from the germline V gene are MDHEN and SYDVKM. This CDR3 reads CASTPASGRIYEQYF. The CDR3 DNA is TGTGCCAGCACTCCTGCTAGCGGGAGAATATACGAGCAGTACTTC.

The rearrangement uses TRBV20-1 and TRBJ1-5, with TRBD1 identical over 8 bases. The CDR3 extends over 15 amino acids. Unmatched junction bases numbered 8, after V lost 3 bases and J lost 4 bases. The germline V gene has CDR1 DFQATT and CDR2 SNEGSKA (reference sequence). CDR3 nucleotide sequence: TGCAGTGCTAGTTGGGACGGACAGGGAAATCAGCCCCAGCATTTT. Protein product: CSASWDGQGNQPQHF.

The chain is built from TRBV28 and TRBJ2-5; D is uncertain. V lost 5 bases to trimming and J lost 8 bases, with 6 bases between them. Germline V gene data show CDR1 as MDHEN and CDR2 as SYDVKM. The CDR3 sequence is 10 residues long. The chain's CDR3 is CASSGRTQYF. DNA for the CDR3: TGTGCCAGCAGTGGCCGCACCCAGTACTTC.

This chain uses TRBV2 with TRBJ1-4; 9 nucleotides agree with TRBD1. This CDR3 has 14 amino acids. Germline-derived CDR1 and CDR2 are SNHLY and FYNNEI. The ends lost 6 bases at V and 7 bases at J; junction bases unmatched: 6. The CDR3 DNA sequence: TGTGCCAGCAGCGGGACAGGGTGGCGTGAAAAACTGTTTTTT. Translating gives CASSGTGWREKLFF. The variable domain in full, completed from reference TRBV2 and TRBJ1-4, reads EPEVTQTPSHQVTQMGQEVILRCVPISNHLYFYWYRQILGQKVEFLVSFYNNEISEKSEIFDDQFSVERPDGSNFTLKIRSTKLEDSAMYFCASSGTGWREKLFFGSGTQLSVL.

The chain has TRBV7-2 and TRBJ2-5; 13 bases are shared with TRBD2. V was clipped by 6 bases and J by 9 bases; unmatched bases: 7. In germline, CDR1 is SGHTA, CDR2 FQGNSA. The CDR3 contains 14 residues. The CDR3 sequence: CASREGLAGEPQYF. As DNA, the CDR3 is TGTGCCAGCAGAGAAGGACTAGCGGGAGAACCCCAGTACTTC.

This chain connects TRBV6-2 or TRBV6-3 to TRBJ1-5; 8 positions match TRBD1. The CDR3 has 14 residues. CDR1 is MNHEY, CDR2 SVGEGT, per germline. V shed 2 bases, J shed 6 bases, and the junction held 3 bases outside the gene matches. The CDR3 DNA reads as TGTGCCAGCAGTTACCGCAGGGGGCCTCAGCCCCAGCATTTT. This encodes CASSYRRGPQPQHF.

The chain links TRBV19 to TRBJ1-6; a possible D gene is TRBD1 (6 bases). In germline, CDR1 is LNHDA, CDR2 SQIVND (reference sequence). CDR3 size: 14 residues. The germline V and J ends were trimmed by 6 bases and 5 bases, with 11 bases remaining between them. The CDR3 sequence: CASRSRTDNSPLHF. CDR3 sequence (DNA): TGTGCCAGTAGAAGTCGGACAGATAATTCACCCCTCCACTTT.

This chain links TRBV12-5 with TRBJ2-2, with TRBD2 matching over 8 bases. V lost 2 bases to trimming and J lost 2 bases; unmatched junction nucleotides: 7. The germline CDR1 and CDR2 sequences are LGHNT and FRNRAP. The CDR3 spans 17 residues. The CDR3 DNA reads as TGTGCTAGTGGTTTGATAGCGGGACAACTTAACACCGGGGAGCTGTTTTTT. Translating gives CASGLIAGQLNTGELFF.

Ten or more counts support this clone. The gene calls are TRBV27 and TRBJ2-7; no reliable D call. Germline V gives CDR1 MNHEY, CDR2 SMNVEV (reference sequence). The CDR3 extends over 13 amino acids. Trimming cost V 2 bases and J 6 bases, with 11 bases left between them. The CDR3 protein is CASSLSQVSEQYF. In nucleotides, the CDR3 is TGTGCCAGCAGTTTAAGTCAGGTCAGCGAGCAGTACTTC.